The rows below give T cell receptor beta chains drawn from one sample of a study of human T cells and chemical hapten exposure. TCRdb re-called the RACE reads with MiXCR, one entry per CDR3 protein. The sample shows tens of thousands of distinct CDR3 sequences, about 11% of them seen only once. Sequenced material: whole blood, taken in connection with sensitization to the hapten diphenylcyclopropenone (DPC). These receptors were obtained from a woman between 40 and 55 years old with alopecia areata. Some clones in this sample may be carry-over from other donors' samples. Each CDR3 is given with its conserved first and last residue. D genes are given only for firm matches. Not every row has a clone size; where given, it reads once, few, many or a size class.

length: 13; size: many; V: TRBV19; D: NA; J: TRBJ2-1; DNA: TGTGCCAGTAGTATAATACTAGGAAATGAGCAGTTCTTC; CDR3: CASSIILGNEQFF
length: 15; size: few; V: TRBV7-3; D: TRBD1; J: TRBJ2-3; DNA: TGTGCCAGCAGCCGGACAGGGGGCGCGAAAGATACGCAGTATTTT; CDR3: CASSRTGGAKDTQYF
length: 16; size: NA; V: TRBV11-2; D: TRBD1; J: TRBJ1-3; DNA: TGTGCCAGCAGCTTTGGACAGGGGAGCTCTGGAAACACCATATATTTT; CDR3: CASSFGQGSSGNTIYF
length: 17; size: few; V: TRBV11-2; D: NA; J: TRBJ2-1; DNA: TGTGCCAGCAGCCGAATACAGGGTTATCCCCGTATTGGGGAGCAGTTCTTC; CDR3: CASSRIQGYPRIGEQFF
length: 15; size: many; V: TRBV6-1; D: NA; J: TRBJ1-4; DNA: TGTGCCACCAGCCCCCGGGCAGCAACTAATGAAAAACTGTTTTTT; CDR3: CATSPRAATNEKLFF
length: 17; size: many; V: TRBV28; D: NA; J: TRBJ2-3; DNA: TGTGCCAGCAGTCTACGACGGGACATCCTAGTACCAGATACGCAGTATTTT; CDR3: CASSLRRDILVPDTQYF
length: 13; size: NA; V: TRBV10-3; D: TRBD1; J: TRBJ2-1; DNA: TGTGCCATCAGTGCGCGGCAGGGGGATGAGCAGTTCTTC; CDR3: CAISARQGDEQFF
length: 15; size: NA; V: TRBV27; D: TRBD1; J: TRBJ2-7; DNA: TGTGCCAGCAGGAAGAGCGGGACAGGGCACTACGAGCAGTACTTC; CDR3: CASRKSGTGHYEQYF
length: 13; size: few; V: TRBV29-1; D: TRBD1; J: TRBJ1-1; DNA: TGCAGCGTTGAAGGACAGGGTTCCACTGAAGCTTTCTTT; CDR3: CSVEGQGSTEAFF
length: 15; size: many; V: TRBV18; D: NA; J: TRBJ1-1; DNA: TGTGCCAGCTCACCAGACCCCGGTGGGGGCACTGAAGCTTTCTTT; CDR3: CASSPDPGGGTEAFF
length: 14; size: many; V: TRBV7-3; D: NA; J: TRBJ2-7; DNA: TGTGCCAGCAGCGGAGGACCCGAGGGGTACGAGCAGTACTTC; CDR3: CASSGGPEGYEQYF
length: 13; size: NA; V: TRBV12-3/TRBV12-4; D: TRBD2; J: TRBJ2-1; DNA: TGTGCCAGCAGCTTACTAGCGAACAATGAGCAGTTCTTC; CDR3: CASSLLANNEQFF
length: 12; size: NA; V: TRBV18; D: NA; J: TRBJ2-3; DNA: TGTGCCAGCTCATCCATCCCAGATACGCAGTATTTT; CDR3: CASSSIPDTQYF
length: 15; size: many; V: TRBV4-3; D: TRBD1; J: TRBJ1-2; DNA: TGCGCCAGCAGCCCCCGGCAGGGGGGTAACTATGGCTACACCTTC; CDR3: CASSPRQGGNYGYTF
length: 13; size: many; V: TRBV5-6; D: NA; J: TRBJ2-5; DNA: TGTGCCAGCAGCTTGAGTCGCCGTTGGACCCAGTACTTC; CDR3: CASSLSRRWTQYF
length: 13; size: many; V: TRBV29-1; D: TRBD1; J: TRBJ2-5; DNA: TGCAGCGCCCTGACAGGGGGCCAAGAGACCCAGTACTTC; CDR3: CSALTGGQETQYF
length: 19; size: many; V: TRBV5-1; D: TRBD2; J: TRBJ2-3; DNA: TGCGCCAGCAGCTATGGGTCGGCTAGCGGGAGAGTAGTGACAGATACGCAGTATTTT; CDR3: CASSYGSASGRVVTDTQYF
length: 15; size: many; V: TRBV30; D: NA; J: TRBJ2-5; DNA: TGTGCCTGGAGTGCTTACTCCGTACTGGTAGAGACCCAGTACTTC; CDR3: CAWSAYSVLVETQYF
length: 13; size: NA; V: TRBV29-1; D: NA; J: TRBJ2-7; DNA: TGCAGCGTTGCAGGCGGGGTTGCTGACGAGCAGTACTTC; CDR3: CSVAGGVADEQYF
length: 13; size: NA; V: TRBV5-1; D: NA; J: TRBJ2-2; DNA: TGCGCCAGCAGCTCCGTTGACACCGGGGAGCTGTTTTTT; CDR3: CASSSVDTGELFF
length: 15; size: few; V: TRBV12-3/TRBV12-4; D: NA; J: TRBJ1-6; DNA: TGTGCCAGCAGTTTAGGGTCAGGGCCCAATTCACCCCTCCACTTT; CDR3: CASSLGSGPNSPLHF
length: 15; size: NA; V: TRBV20-1; D: TRBD2; J: TRBJ2-5; DNA: TGCAGTGCTAGAGCCCCGCGGGGGGCCGCCCGGACCCAGTACTTC; CDR3: CSARAPRGAARTQYF
length: 14; size: few; V: TRBV20-1; D: TRBD2; J: TRBJ2-3; DNA: TGCAGTGCTACTGTGGGAGGGTACACAGATACGCAGTATTTT; CDR3: CSATVGGYTDTQYF
length: 14; size: many; V: TRBV20-1; D: NA; J: TRBJ1-1; DNA: TGCAGTGCTAGAGATAGGGGCCTAAGGACTGAAGCTTTCTTT; CDR3: CSARDRGLRTEAFF
length: 15; size: NA; V: TRBV4-3; D: NA; J: TRBJ1-1; DNA: TGCGCCAGCAGCCAAGTGCAGGGGCCGAACACTGAAGCTTTCTTT; CDR3: CASSQVQGPNTEAFF
length: 12; size: few; V: TRBV4-2; D: NA; J: TRBJ1-2; DNA: TGTGCCAGCAGCCAGAGGGGATATGGCTACACCTTC; CDR3: CASSQRGYGYTF
length: 14; size: many; V: TRBV5-1; D: NA; J: TRBJ1-2; DNA: TGCGCCAGCAGCTCGGACAATCAACGTGGTGGCTACACCTTC; CDR3: CASSSDNQRGGYTF
length: 14; size: many; V: TRBV5-6; D: TRBD1; J: TRBJ2-1; DNA: TGTGCCAGCAGCCGCGGACAGGGGTACAATGAGCAGTTCTTC; CDR3: CASSRGQGYNEQFF
length: 14; size: many; V: TRBV13; D: TRBD2; J: TRBJ2-5; DNA: TGTGCCAGCAGCTCCTTAGCGGGGGTAGAGACCCAGTACTTC; CDR3: CASSSLAGVETQYF
length: 15; size: few; V: TRBV3-1; D: NA; J: TRBJ1-1; DNA: TGTGCCAGCAGCCAAGATTGGCGGGATAACACTGAAGCTTTCTTT; CDR3: CASSQDWRDNTEAFF
length: 12; size: many; V: TRBV6-2/TRBV6-3; D: NA; J: TRBJ1-1; DNA: TGTGCCAGCAGTCAGGGAATCACTGAAGCTTTCTTT; CDR3: CASSQGITEAFF
length: 17; size: many; V: TRBV27; D: NA; J: TRBJ1-4; DNA: TGTGCCAGCAGCGAGAACCTAGGAGGGCCGGGGGGTGAAAAACTGTTTTTT; CDR3: CASSENLGGPGGEKLFF
length: 16; size: NA; V: TRBV5-4; D: NA; J: TRBJ2-2; DNA: TGTGCCAGCAGCTGGGACGGGACAACGAACACCGGGGAGCTGTTTTTT; CDR3: CASSWDGTTNTGELFF
length: 13; size: NA; V: TRBV7-3; D: NA; J: TRBJ2-2; DNA: TGTGCCAGCAGCAAAGGGAACACCGGGGAGCTGTTTTTT; CDR3: CASSKGNTGELFF
length: 14; size: few; V: TRBV29-1; D: NA; J: TRBJ2-5; DNA: TGCAGCGTTTCAGAACGGACTTCCCAAGAGACCCAGTACTTC; CDR3: CSVSERTSQETQYF
length: 14; size: NA; V: TRBV19; D: TRBD2; J: TRBJ2-1; DNA: TGTGCCAGTAGTACGTTGCGGGAGGTTAATGAGCAGTTCTTC; CDR3: CASSTLREVNEQFF
length: 14; size: few; V: TRBV20-1; D: NA; J: TRBJ1-1; DNA: TGCAGTGCTGGGAGGGGGTATTCGAACACTGAAGCTTTCTTT; CDR3: CSAGRGYSNTEAFF
length: 15; size: many; V: TRBV29-1; D: NA; J: TRBJ1-4; DNA: TGCAGCGTTGAAGATTTAACCAGATCTAATGAAAAACTGTTTTTT; CDR3: CSVEDLTRSNEKLFF
length: 17; size: many; V: TRBV15; D: NA; J: TRBJ2-1; DNA: TGTGCCACCAGTTCCGTTGGCGGGGCCACGTCCTACAATGAGCAGTTCTTC; CDR3: CATSSVGGATSYNEQFF
length: 14; size: few; V: TRBV2; D: NA; J: TRBJ1-1; DNA: TGTGCCAGTTTACACGGCATGGGGGGCACTGAAGCTTTCTTT; CDR3: CASLHGMGGTEAFF
length: 15; size: NA; V: TRBV12-3/TRBV12-4; D: TRBD1; J: TRBJ2-5; DNA: TGTGCCAGCAGTAGGAGACAGGGCTCTGAAGAGACCCAGTACTTC; CDR3: CASSRRQGSEETQYF
length: 13; size: NA; V: TRBV19; D: NA; J: TRBJ2-2; DNA: TGTGCCAGTGCCCCGGACCTAACCGGGGAGCTGTTTTTT; CDR3: CASAPDLTGELFF